The clone carrying this T cell receptor (beta chain) was recorded many times. Its antigen is not known. The source of the sample is a study of breast tumors, draining lymph nodes, adjacent tissues. Findings and caveats of the study: Tumor TCR diversity was below lymph nodes but above nontumor tissue.

Axillary draining lymph nodes of breast cancer patients supplied the node samples. This CDR3 comprises 15 residues. The V gene lost 5 bases and the J gene lost 1 base, with 12 bases spanning the gap. Germline lookup yields CDR1 KGHDR and CDR2 SFDVKD. TCRdb fed the multiplex PCR reads into MiXCR, producing one record per CDR3 protein. This sample carries 150,000 to 200,000 distinct CDR3 sequences, about 30% of them seen once, and the ten largest clones take 3% to 4%. The material sequenced was axillary lymph node tissue. The receptor was derived from a female donor with breast cancer. Some clones in this sample may be carry-over from other donors' samples. This chain connects TRBV24-1 to TRBJ2-3; perhaps TRBD1 as D (5 bases). The CDR3 sequence: CATSGFLGGTDTQYF. CDR3 in DNA: TGTGCCACCAGTGGTTTCCTAGGGGGCACAGATACGCAGTATTTT.